What follows describes a single TCR beta chain. The antigen is not known. V was clipped by 5 bases and J by 5 bases; unmatched bases: 12. The CDR3 spans 16 residues. Germline V lookup: CDR1 PRHDT, CDR2 FYEKMQ (reference sequence). This sample was included in a study of shared clonotypes between healthy human individuals. The study, taken as a whole, reports: It was the non-shared clonotypes that had lower generation probabilities than clonotypes shared by all four donors.

Repertoires were generated with immunoSEQ multiplex PCR, while TCRdb's copy carries only in-frame clones and drops some. The sample lists 950,000 to 1,300,000 clones, about 80% seen once, with roughly 1.4% in the top ten. The sequencing sample was made of memory CD4+ T cells sorted from blood. The subset here: CD45RA-negative fraction. The V call is TRBV13, the J call TRBJ2-5; 9 bases agree with TRBD2. This receptor was taken from a man aged 18 to 29 in good health. CDR3 amino acids: CASSRGGGGARETQYF. Written as DNA, the CDR3 is TGTGCCAGCAGCCGCGGTGGCGGGGGGGCCCGTGAGACCCAGTACTTC.